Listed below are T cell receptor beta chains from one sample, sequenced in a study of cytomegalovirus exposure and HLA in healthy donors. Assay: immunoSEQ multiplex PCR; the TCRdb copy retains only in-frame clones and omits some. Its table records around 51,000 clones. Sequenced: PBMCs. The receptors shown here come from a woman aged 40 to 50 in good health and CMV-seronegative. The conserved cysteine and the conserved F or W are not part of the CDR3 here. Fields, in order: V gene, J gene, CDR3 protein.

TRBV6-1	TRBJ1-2	ASSRQGAVYGYT
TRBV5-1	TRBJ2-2	ASSQLAGLNTGELF
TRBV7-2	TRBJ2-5	ASSLNWDTRDWY
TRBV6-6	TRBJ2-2	ASSLAGGRTGELF
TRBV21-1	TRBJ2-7	ASSNGQALSYEQY
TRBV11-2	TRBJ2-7	ASSSGLAGPRYEQY
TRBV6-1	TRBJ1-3	ASSELRGSGNTIY
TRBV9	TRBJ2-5	ASSEQGLETQY
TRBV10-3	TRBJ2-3	AISGGSNRTILRPTDTQY
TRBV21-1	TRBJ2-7	ASSSSYEQY
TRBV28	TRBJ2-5	ATRGVAGQETQY
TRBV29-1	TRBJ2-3	SVGASGGLGGKQY
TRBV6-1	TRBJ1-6	ASSADGLWSLH
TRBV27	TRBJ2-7	ASKLAGTTYEQY
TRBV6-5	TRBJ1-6	ASRIGTGNSHLH
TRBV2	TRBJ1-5	ASTWDIYSNQPQH
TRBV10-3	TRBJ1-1	AISWDSQEAF
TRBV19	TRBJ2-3	ASRTGEPTDTQY
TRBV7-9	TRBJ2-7	ASSSTGYEQY
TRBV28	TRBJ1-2	ASSSGGAGGYT
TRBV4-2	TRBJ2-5	ASSLFKGAASGTQY
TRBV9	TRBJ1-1	ASSATLQGNDEAF
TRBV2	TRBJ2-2	ANSETSGSTGELF
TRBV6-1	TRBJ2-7	ASSEASGGTYEQY
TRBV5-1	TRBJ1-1	ASSLVPGQGEAF
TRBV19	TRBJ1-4	ASSSGQGPNEKLF
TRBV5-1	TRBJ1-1	ASSPHAGPGTEAF
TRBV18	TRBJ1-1	ASSPGQVGTEAF
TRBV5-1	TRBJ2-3	ASSFSGGTDTQY
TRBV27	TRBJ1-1	ASSHQGTVAEAF
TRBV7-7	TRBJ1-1	ASSLDRNTEAF
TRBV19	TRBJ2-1	ASSIVASGGRNEQF
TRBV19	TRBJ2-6	ASSISTGSGANVLT
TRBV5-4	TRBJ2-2	ASSLGQGLLAGELF
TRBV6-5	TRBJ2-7	ASSYSTSGSYEQY
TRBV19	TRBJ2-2	ASSIDRGRAHTGELF
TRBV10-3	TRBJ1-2	AISGQSGTGAGYT
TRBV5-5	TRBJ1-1	ASSAQTGGSEAF
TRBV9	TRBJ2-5	ASSDIAGGTETQY
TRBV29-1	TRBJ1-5	SVAGGGQPQH
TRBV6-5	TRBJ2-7	ASSVRRNYEQY
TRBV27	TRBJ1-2	ASSPTGTGPRDYGYT
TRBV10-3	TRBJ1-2	AIEDRAGGANYGYT
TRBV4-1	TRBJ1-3	ASSQDPGIGNTIY
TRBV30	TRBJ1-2	AWRALFKRQGYGYT
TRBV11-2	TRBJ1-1	ASSRDRVAEAF
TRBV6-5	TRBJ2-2	ASRGQGAGELF
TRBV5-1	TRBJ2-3	ASSSQGGADTQY
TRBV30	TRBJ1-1	AWSEIGRDRTEAF
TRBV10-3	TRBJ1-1	AISDLQGETEAF
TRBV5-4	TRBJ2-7	ASRRGTSGRGVGEQY
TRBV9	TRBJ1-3	ASSVRPRPADPGFGSGNTIY
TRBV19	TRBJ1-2	ASRTTGGKGLGYT